These 17 T cell receptor beta chains share one sample of origin, sequenced in a study of regulatory T cells in long-lasting Graves disease. CDR3-region Arm-PCR and iRepertoire HTBI primers produced the TCR beta libraries. TCRdb analysed the multiplex PCR reads with MiXCR anew, one entry per CDR3 protein. In the table there are 350,000 to 550,000 distinct CDR3 sequences, about a sixth of which are singletons. Time point reported: newly diagnosed GD, antithyroid drugs for less than 3 months. PBMC-derived RNA was used for the TCR library. This sample also appeared in a second study, on T cells in Graves' hyperthyroidism and ophthalmopathy.

The sample in question was peripheral blood mononuclear cells (PBMCs), obtained at new diagnosis, from a patient treated with antithyroid drugs. The source of these receptors is a young woman with Graves disease.

This clonotype was counted ten times or more. The chain employs TRBV27 and TRBJ1-2, with 9 bases that match TRBD1. The CDR3 is 15 residues long. Losses at the gene ends were 3 bases for V and 7 bases for J; bases not matched to a gene: 9. Germline V CDR1 and CDR2: MNHEY, SMNVEV (reference sequence). In DNA, the CDR3 is TGTGCCAGCAGTTTTTATCCAGGGACAGGGTCTGGCTACACCTTC. Its protein product is CASSFYPGTGSGYTF.

The CDR3 bases are TGCAGTGCTAGCGAACATACTAGCGGGGCTTACAATGAGCAGTTCTTC. Translation gives CSASEHTSGAYNEQFF. V and J are TRBV20-1 and TRBJ2-1; 10 bases are shared with TRBD2. The CDR3 is made up of 16 amino acids. Trimming at V came to 3 bases and at J to 4 bases, leaving 9 bases not matched to a gene. Germline V gene lookup returns CDR1 DFQATT and CDR2 SNEGSKA (reference sequence).

This clonotype was recorded many times. This chain uses TRBV7-2 with TRBJ1-1, with D uncertain. Trimming took 1 base from V and 3 from J, leaving 6 bases between them. The CDR3 extends over 13 amino acids. In germline, CDR1 is SGHTA, CDR2 FQGNSA. The CDR3 DNA is TGTGCCAGCAGCTTAGAATTGGACACTGAAGCTTTCTTT. Encoded protein: CASSLELDTEAFF.

A word on this clonotype: Possible read error: a much larger clone is one base away. Because it lacks the conserved phenylalanine or tryptophan at the end, this CDR3 is likely a read error. This chain connects TRBV20-1 to TRBJ1-5, with a weak D call TRBD1 (5 bases). The V and J ends lost 5 bases and 7 bases respectively, with 12 bases between them. The germline CDR1 and CDR2 sequences are DFQATT and SNEGSKA (reference sequence). This CDR3 comprises 12 residues. The CDR3 loop reads CSAGGEAQPQHS. The DNA of the CDR3 is TGCAGTGCTGGAGGGGAAGCCCAGCCCCAGCATTCT.

V and J are TRBV28 and TRBJ1-6; tentatively, D is TRBD1 (6 bases). The CDR3 totals 15 residues. Trimming shortened V by 6 bases and J by 6 bases, and 15 bases separated the two germline ends. The V gene's germline CDR1 is MDHEN and CDR2 SYDVKM. The CDR3 DNA sequence: TGTGCCAGCAGACTACCGGGACACCCTAATTCACCCCTCCACTTT. This translates into CASRLPGHPNSPLHF.

This clonotype showed up many times. This rearrangement joins TRBV11-2 to TRBJ2-3; 13 bases align to TRBD2. V gave up 1 base and J gave up 8 bases; unmatched junction bases: 6. There are 16 residues in the CDR3. Germline CDR1 SGHAT, CDR2 FQNNGV. As DNA, the CDR3 is TGTGCCAGCAGCTTAGTACTAGCGGGAGGGCCGCGTACGCAGTATTTT. Protein product: CASSLVLAGGPRTQYF.

This clonotype was picked up many times. The chain's CDR3 is CAISVGSGSAGNEQFF. The CDR3 DNA reads as TGTGCCATCAGTGTAGGTAGCGGGAGTGCTGGCAATGAGCAGTTCTTC. This sequence joins TRBV10-3 and TRBJ2-1; 9 bases are shared with TRBD2. V was clipped by 4 bases and J by 6 bases; unmatched bases: 10. The CDR3 is 16 amino acids. The V gene's germline CDR1 is ENHRY and CDR2 SYGVKD.

This clonotype was seen at least ten times. V and J are TRBV12-3 or TRBV12-4 and TRBJ2-7; 9 bases fit TRBD1. V trimming: 3 bases; J trimming: 3 bases; junction bases outside the gene matches: 3. The CDR3 is 14 residues long. The CDR3: CASSFWDRVYEQYF. For the CDR3, the DNA is TGTGCCAGCAGTTTTTGGGACAGGGTCTACGAGCAGTACTTC.

With regard to this clonotype: One base away lies a much larger clone, so this may be a sequencing read error. The final CDR3 position lacks the conserved phenylalanine or tryptophan, pointing to a likely read error. J is TRBJ2-1 and V is TRBV3-1; no clear D gene. In germline, CDR1 is LGHDT, CDR2 YNNKEL (reference sequence). Trimming stripped 2 bases from V and 1 base from J, with 9 bases between. The CDR3 length is 15 residues. Here the CDR3 reads CASSQNLDSYNEQFS. CDR3 sequence (DNA): TGTGCCAGCAGCCAAAACCTAGATTCCTACAATGAGCAGTTCTCC.

This clonotype was detected only a few times. The chain employs TRBV2 and TRBJ1-2; TRBD1 matches 12 bases. Germline CDR1 SNHLY, CDR2 FYNNEI. Trimming cost V 8 bases and J 7 bases; bases outside gene matches: 14. This CDR3 has 16 amino acids. The CDR3 DNA sequence: TGTGCCAGCGGGGGGGGCCCGGGACAGGGGGCGCTTGGCTACACCTTC. Protein: CASGGGPGQGALGYTF.

The chain has TRBV20-1 and TRBJ2-2, with D perhaps TRBD2 (6 bases). Per germline, CDR1 DFQATT and CDR2 SNEGSKA (reference sequence). The CDR3 has 14 amino acids. V lost 7 bases to trimming and J lost 3 bases, with 15 bases between them. CDR3 nucleotides: TGCAGTGTCCCCCGGGAGTGGGACACCGGGGAGCTGTTTTTT. Its translation: CSVPREWDTGELFF.

This clonotype occurred a few times. The rearrangement links TRBV6-1 to TRBJ2-3; 7 positions agree with TRBD2. The CDR3 covers 16 residues. CDR1 and CDR2 from the germline V gene are MNHNS and SASEGT. The V gene end was trimmed by 2 bases and the J gene end by 6 bases; junction bases not matched to a gene: 11. DNA for the CDR3: TGTGCCAGCAGTGAACGGGGGACTACCACCTGGGATACGCAGTATTTT. Translated: CASSERGTTTWDTQYF.

In its sample, this clonotype was seen many times. The J gene is TRBJ1-1, the V gene TRBV20-1; possibly TRBD1 for D (5 bases). The germline CDR1 and CDR2 sequences are DFQATT and SNEGSKA (reference sequence). Trimming cost V 6 bases and J 0 bases, with 8 bases left between them. This CDR3 has 12 residues. CDR3 region: CSARGLNTEAFF. DNA for the CDR3: TGCAGTGCGAGGGGCCTGAACACTGAAGCTTTCTTT.

This clonotype was observed at least ten times. This chain links TRBV4-3 with TRBJ2-5, with 7 nucleotides matching TRBD1. The germline V gene encodes CDR1 LGHNA and CDR2 YSLEER. The CDR3 covers 15 residues. V trimming: 2 bases; J trimming: 7 bases; junction bases outside the gene matches: 10. CDR3 sequence: CASSQRGTDSRTQYF. The CDR3 coding sequence is TGCGCCAGCAGCCAAAGAGGGACAGACTCGCGGACCCAGTACTTC.

Note on this clonotype: A much larger clone differs by one base, so this may be a read error. Here the CDR3 reads CASSDSSNQPQHF. CDR3 coding DNA: TGTGCCAGCAGTGACAGTAGCAATCAGCCCCAGCATTTT. The chain is built from TRBV28 and TRBJ1-5, with D possibly being TRBD1 (5 bases). V was trimmed by 5 bases and J by 0 bases, leaving 5 bases between them. The CDR3 is 13 amino acids. Germline assignment: CDR1 MDHEN and CDR2 SYDVKM.

This clonotype was seen at least ten times. An end of the junction differs from the germline gene, which may be a read error. J is TRBJ1-2 and V is TRBV5-1; D possibly corresponds to TRBD1 (5 bases). Germline V gives CDR1 SGHRS, CDR2 YFSETQ. The CDR3 has 14 residues. CDR3 sequence: CASSSGTGTYGYTF. The CDR3 DNA follows: TGTGCCAGCAGCTCCGGAACCGGGACCTATGGCTACACCTTC.

This clonotype came up many times. The rearrangement links TRBV28 to TRBJ2-7; TRBD2 matches 11 bases. The CDR3 is 16 residues long. The germline CDR1 and CDR2 sequences are MDHEN and SYDVKM. With 2 bases clipped from V and 3 bases from J, the junction kept 6 bases outside the gene matches. The CDR3 DNA reads TGTGCCAGCAGTTTACTGACTAGCGGGACTGTCTACGAGCAGTACTTC. This codes for CASSLLTSGTVYEQYF.